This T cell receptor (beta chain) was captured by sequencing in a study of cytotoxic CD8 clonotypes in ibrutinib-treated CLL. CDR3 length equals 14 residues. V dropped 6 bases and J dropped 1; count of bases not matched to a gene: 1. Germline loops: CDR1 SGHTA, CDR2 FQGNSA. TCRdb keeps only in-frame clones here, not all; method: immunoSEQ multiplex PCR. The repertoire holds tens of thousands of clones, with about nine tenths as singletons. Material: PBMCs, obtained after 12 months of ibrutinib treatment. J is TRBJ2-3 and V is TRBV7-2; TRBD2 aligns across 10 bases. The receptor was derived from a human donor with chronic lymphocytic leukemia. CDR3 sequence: CASRTSGGTDTQYF. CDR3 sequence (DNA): TGTGCCAGCAGAACTAGCGGGGGCACAGATACGCAGTATTTT.